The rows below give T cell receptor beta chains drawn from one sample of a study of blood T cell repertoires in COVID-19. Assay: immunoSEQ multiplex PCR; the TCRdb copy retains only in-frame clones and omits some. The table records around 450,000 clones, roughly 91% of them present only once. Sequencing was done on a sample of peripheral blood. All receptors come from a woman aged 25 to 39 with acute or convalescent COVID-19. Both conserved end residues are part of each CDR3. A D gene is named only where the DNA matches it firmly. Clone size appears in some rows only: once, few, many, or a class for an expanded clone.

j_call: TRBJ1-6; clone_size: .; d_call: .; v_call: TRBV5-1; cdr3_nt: TGCGCCAGCAGCTTGGATTCCAGCAGGAATTCACCCCTCCACTTT; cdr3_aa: CASSLDSSRNSPLHF
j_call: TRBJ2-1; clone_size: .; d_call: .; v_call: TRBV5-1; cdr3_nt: TGCGCCAGCAGCTACCTGGGGGGTGAGCAGTTCTTC; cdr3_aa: CASSYLGGEQFF
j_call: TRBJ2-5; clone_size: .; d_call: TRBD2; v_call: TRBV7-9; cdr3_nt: TGTGCCAGCAGTCCTGGGACTAGCGGGGTCCCCCCCAAAGAGACCCAGTACTTC; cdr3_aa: CASSPGTSGVPPKETQYF
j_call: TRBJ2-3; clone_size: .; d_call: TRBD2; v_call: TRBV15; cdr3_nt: TGTGCCACCAGCATTTACAGCGGGGTGGGCACAGATACGCAGTATTTT; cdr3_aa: CATSIYSGVGTDTQYF
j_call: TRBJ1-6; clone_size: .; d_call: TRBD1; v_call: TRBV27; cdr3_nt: TGTGCCAGCAGTTTACGGGCAGGGGGCGGCAATTCACCCCTCCACTTT; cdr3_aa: CASSLRAGGGNSPLHF
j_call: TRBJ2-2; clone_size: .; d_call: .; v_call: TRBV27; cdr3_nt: TGTGCCAGCAGAAAGAGAGCGGTAGGGACTTCGAACACCGGGGAGCTGTTTTTT; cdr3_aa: CASRKRAVGTSNTGELFF
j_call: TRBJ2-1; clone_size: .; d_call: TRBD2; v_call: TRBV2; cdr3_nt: TGTGCCAGCCCGGGACTAGCGGGGGTTTCCTACAATGAGCAGTTCTTC; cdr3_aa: CASPGLAGVSYNEQFF
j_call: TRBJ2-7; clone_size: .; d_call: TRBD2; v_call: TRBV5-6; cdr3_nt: TGTGCCAGCAGCCCCGGGACTAGTCGGGAGCAGTACTTC; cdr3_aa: CASSPGTSREQYF
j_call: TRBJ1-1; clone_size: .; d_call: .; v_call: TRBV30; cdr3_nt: TGTGCCTGGAGTGTAGCTGATTACACTGAAGCTTTCTTT; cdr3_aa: CAWSVADYTEAFF
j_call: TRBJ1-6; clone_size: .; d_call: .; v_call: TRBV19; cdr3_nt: TGTGCCAGTAGTATTTCGGATAATTCACCCCTCCACTTT; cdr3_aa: CASSISDNSPLHF
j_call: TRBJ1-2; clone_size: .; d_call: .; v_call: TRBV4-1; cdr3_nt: TGCGCCAGCAGCCGCCCTGAGAGGGCGAAGTGGAGCTATGGCTACACCTTC; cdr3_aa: CASSRPERAKWSYGYTF
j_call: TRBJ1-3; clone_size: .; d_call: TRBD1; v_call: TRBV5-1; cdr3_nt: TGCGCCAGCAGCGTCGGGACAGGGGCGGACACCATATATTTT; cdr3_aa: CASSVGTGADTIYF
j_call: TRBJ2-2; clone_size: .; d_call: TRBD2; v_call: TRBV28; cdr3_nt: TGTGCCAGCAGACCCCATGTGGCGGGAGCCGGGGAGCTGTTTTTT; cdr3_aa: CASRPHVAGAGELFF
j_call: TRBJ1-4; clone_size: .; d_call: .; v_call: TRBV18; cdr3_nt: TGTGCCAGCTCACTACAGGGCGCTTTTAATGAAAAACTGTTTTTT; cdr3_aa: CASSLQGAFNEKLFF
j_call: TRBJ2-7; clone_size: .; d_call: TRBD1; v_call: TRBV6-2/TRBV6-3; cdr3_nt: TGTGCCAGCAGTCCCGCGACAGGGGACCACGAGCAGTACTTC; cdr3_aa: CASSPATGDHEQYF
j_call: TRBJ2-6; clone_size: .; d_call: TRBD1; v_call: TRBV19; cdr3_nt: TGTGCCAGTATGAGGTATGGCGGACAGGGGGCTGGGGCCAACGTCCTGACTTTC; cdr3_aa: CASMRYGGQGAGANVLTF
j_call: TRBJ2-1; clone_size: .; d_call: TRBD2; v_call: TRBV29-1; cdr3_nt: TGCAGCGTGGGACTAGCAGACTACAATGAGCAGTTCTTC; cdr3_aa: CSVGLADYNEQFF
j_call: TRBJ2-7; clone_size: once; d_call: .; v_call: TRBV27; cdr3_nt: TGTGCCAGCAGTTTTGCAGGCTCCTACGAGCAGTACTTC; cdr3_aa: CASSFAGSYEQYF
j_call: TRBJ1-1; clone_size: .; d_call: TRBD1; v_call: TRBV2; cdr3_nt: TGTGCCAGCAGTGCACAGGGGGGGTACACTGAAGCTTTCTTT; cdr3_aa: CASSAQGGYTEAFF
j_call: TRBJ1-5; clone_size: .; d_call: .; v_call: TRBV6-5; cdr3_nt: TGTGCCAGCGGGGGGAATAATCAGCCCCAGCATTTT; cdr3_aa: CASGGNNQPQHF
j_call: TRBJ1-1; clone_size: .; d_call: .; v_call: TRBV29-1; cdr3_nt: TGCAGCGTTCCACACCAAGGGGGAGCTTTCTTT; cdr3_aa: CSVPHQGGAFF
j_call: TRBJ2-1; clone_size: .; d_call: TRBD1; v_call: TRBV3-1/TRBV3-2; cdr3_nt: TGTGCCAGCAACGACAGGGACAATGAGCAGTTCTTC; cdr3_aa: CASNDRDNEQFF
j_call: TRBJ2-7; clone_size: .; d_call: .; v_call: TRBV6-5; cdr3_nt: TGTGCCACCGGGTCCGCGGCCTACGAGCAGTACTTC; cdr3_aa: CATGSAAYEQYF
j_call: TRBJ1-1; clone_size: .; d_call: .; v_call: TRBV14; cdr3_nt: TGTGCCAGCACCCAAGCCCGGGGACACGAACTAGAGATGAACACTGAAGCTTTCTTT; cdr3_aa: CASTQARGHELEMNTEAFF
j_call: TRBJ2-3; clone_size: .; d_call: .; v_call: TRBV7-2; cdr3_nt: TGTGCCAGCAGCTTAGCCCTATGGGATACGCAGTATTTT; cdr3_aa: CASSLALWDTQYF
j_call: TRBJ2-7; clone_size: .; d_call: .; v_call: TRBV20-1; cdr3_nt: TGCAGTGCTAGCTCAGGGAACGAGCAGTACTTC; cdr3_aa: CSASSGNEQYF
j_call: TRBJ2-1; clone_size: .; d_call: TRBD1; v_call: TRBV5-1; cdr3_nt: TGCGCCAGCAGCACCCAGGGACAGGGGGCGTGGGGCTACAATGAGCAGTTCTTC; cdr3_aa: CASSTQGQGAWGYNEQFF
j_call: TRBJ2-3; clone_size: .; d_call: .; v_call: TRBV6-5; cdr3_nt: TGTGCCAGCAGTTTGGACTCCCCCGGGGATACGCAGTATTTT; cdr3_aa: CASSLDSPGDTQYF
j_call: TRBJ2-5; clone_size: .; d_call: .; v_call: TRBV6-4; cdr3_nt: TGTGCCAGCAGTCGACCTAGACAGCGAGTAGAAGAGACCCAGTACTTC; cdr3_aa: CASSRPRQRVEETQYF
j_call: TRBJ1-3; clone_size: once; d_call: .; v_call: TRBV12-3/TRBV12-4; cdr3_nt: TGTGCCAGTACCGGGGGGTCTGGAAACACCATATATTTT; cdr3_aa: CASTGGSGNTIYF
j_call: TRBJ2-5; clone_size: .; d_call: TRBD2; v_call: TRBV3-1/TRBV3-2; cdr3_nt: TGTGCCAGCAGCCTTAGCGGGCCACAAGAGACCCAGTACTTC; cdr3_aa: CASSLSGPQETQYF
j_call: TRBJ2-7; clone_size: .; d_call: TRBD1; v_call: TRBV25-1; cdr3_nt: TGTGCCAGGAGCCAGGGGGTTTCCTACGAGCAGTACTTC; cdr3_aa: CARSQGVSYEQYF
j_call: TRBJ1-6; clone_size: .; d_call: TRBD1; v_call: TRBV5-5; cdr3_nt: TGTGCCAGCAGCAGGATTGGACAGGGGGCGAATAATTCACCCCTCCACTTT; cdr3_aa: CASSRIGQGANNSPLHF
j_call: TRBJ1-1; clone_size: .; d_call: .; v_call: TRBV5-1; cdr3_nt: TGCGCCAGCAGCTTAGGGGGGGCGATTGCTGAAGCTTTCTTT; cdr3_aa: CASSLGGAIAEAFF
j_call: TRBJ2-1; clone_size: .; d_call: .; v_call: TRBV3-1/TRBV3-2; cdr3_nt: TGTGCCAGCAGCCAAGTTCGCAATGAGCAGTTCTTC; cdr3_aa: CASSQVRNEQFF
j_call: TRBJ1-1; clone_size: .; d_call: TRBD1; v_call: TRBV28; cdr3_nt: TGTGCCAGCAGTTTAAGACAGGGACTAGCTTTCTTT; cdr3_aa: CASSLRQGLAFF
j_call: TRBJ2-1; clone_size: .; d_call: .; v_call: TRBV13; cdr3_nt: TGTGCCAGCAGCCCACCGGGGACACTCTACAATGAGCAGTTCTTC; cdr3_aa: CASSPPGTLYNEQFF
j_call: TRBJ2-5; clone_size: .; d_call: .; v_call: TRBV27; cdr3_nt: TGTGCCAGCAGTTTGCGGCTAATACAAGAGACCCAGTACTTC; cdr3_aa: CASSLRLIQETQYF
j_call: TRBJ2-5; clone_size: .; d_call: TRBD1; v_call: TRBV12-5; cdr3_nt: TGTGCTAGTGGTCCAGGACAGGGTTTCGAGACCCAGTACTTC; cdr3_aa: CASGPGQGFETQYF
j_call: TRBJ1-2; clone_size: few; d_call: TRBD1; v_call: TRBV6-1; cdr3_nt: TGTGCCAGCAGTGAAATGTCGGACAGGCTTAACTATGGCTACACCTTC; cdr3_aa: CASSEMSDRLNYGYTF
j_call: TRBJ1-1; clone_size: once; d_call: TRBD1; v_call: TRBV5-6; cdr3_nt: TGTGCCAGCAGTATGGGGACAGGGGGTAACACTGAAGCTTTCTTT; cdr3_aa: CASSMGTGGNTEAFF
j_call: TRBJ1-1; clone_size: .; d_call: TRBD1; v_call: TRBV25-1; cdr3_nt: TGTGCCAGCAGGCAAGCAGGGGGCAAGGCTGAAGCTTTCTTT; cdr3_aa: CASRQAGGKAEAFF